This T cell receptor beta chain came from a study of T cells in Graves' hyperthyroidism and ophthalmopathy. Study details: Peripheral blood was obtained at initial diagnosis, preceding any treatment.

Trimming stripped 5 bases from V and 2 bases from J, with 24 bases between. CDR1 and CDR2 (germline): SNHLY, FYNNEI. The CDR3 runs 18 residues. This clonotype was seen many times. Researchers took RNA transcripts and amplified the TCR beta CDR3 regions from them. HTBI primers drove first-round RT-PCR of the TCR CDR3. TCRdb re-called the multiplex PCR reads through MiXCR, storing one row per CDR3 protein. The sample has hundreds of thousands of distinct CDR3 sequences; about 15% are singletons. The sequencing input was blood. The chain couples TRBV2 to TRBJ2-5; TRBD1 or TRBD2 may be the D gene (7 bases each). The TCR was taken from a woman between 55 and 75 years old with Graves' ophthalmopathy. This CDR3 is CASSTPRRGGGGQETQYF. In nucleotides, the CDR3 is TGTGCCAGCAGTACTCCCCGCAGAGGGGGCGGGGGTCAAGAGACCCAGTACTTC.